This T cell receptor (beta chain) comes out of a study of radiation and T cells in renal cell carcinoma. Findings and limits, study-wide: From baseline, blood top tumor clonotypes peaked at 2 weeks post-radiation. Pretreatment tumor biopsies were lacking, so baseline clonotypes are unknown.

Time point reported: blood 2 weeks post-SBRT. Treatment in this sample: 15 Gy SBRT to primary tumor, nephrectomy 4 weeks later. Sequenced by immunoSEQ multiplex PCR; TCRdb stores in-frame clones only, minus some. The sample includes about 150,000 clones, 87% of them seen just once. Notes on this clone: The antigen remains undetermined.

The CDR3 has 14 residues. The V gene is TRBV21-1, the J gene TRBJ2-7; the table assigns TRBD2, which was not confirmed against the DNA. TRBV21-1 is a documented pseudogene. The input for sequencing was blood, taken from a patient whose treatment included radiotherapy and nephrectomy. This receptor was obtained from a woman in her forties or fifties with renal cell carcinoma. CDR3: CASSISGGAYEQYF. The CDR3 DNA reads TGTGCCAGCAGCATTAGCGGGGGGGCCTACGAGCAGTACTTC.